These T cell receptor beta chains were read from a single sample in a study of T cells in Graves' hyperthyroidism and ophthalmopathy. One entry per CDR3 protein, called by TCRdb with MiXCR from the multiplex PCR reads. The table lists some 620,000 distinct CDR3 sequences, roughly 15% of them singletons. Sequenced: blood. The receptors stem from a woman under 40 with Graves' hyperthyroidism. Each CDR3 is given with its conserved first and last residue. Each record gives: V gene, D gene, J gene, CDR3 protein. The D gene is left open where the match is weak.

v_call: TRBV11-2; d_call: -; j_call: TRBJ1-2; cdr3_aa: CASSLAVPGGNPNYGYTF
v_call: TRBV11-3; d_call: TRBD1; j_call: TRBJ2-3; cdr3_aa: CASSSQPGQGADTQYF
v_call: TRBV30; d_call: -; j_call: TRBJ2-5; cdr3_aa: CAWKGRGVETQYF
v_call: TRBV15; d_call: -; j_call: TRBJ2-7; cdr3_aa: CATSRTVSHEQYF
v_call: TRBV10-2; d_call: -; j_call: TRBJ2-3; cdr3_aa: CASSEGDSFTDTQYF
v_call: TRBV12-3/TRBV12-4; d_call: -; j_call: TRBJ2-3; cdr3_aa: CASSVRDTDTQYF
v_call: TRBV4-3; d_call: -; j_call: TRBJ2-1; cdr3_aa: CASSHHGAGAFYDEQFF
v_call: TRBV4-1; d_call: TRBD1; j_call: TRBJ1-1; cdr3_aa: CASRRTGGGTEAFF
v_call: TRBV7-9; d_call: -; j_call: TRBJ1-1; cdr3_aa: CASSLVGTMDTEAFF
v_call: TRBV28; d_call: -; j_call: TRBJ2-3; cdr3_aa: CASTPPGGGRGSPDTQYF
v_call: TRBV9; d_call: TRBD2; j_call: TRBJ2-7; cdr3_aa: CASSVGGSGSVYEQYF
v_call: TRBV11-3; d_call: TRBD2; j_call: TRBJ2-1; cdr3_aa: CASSLVGLEDSEQFF
v_call: TRBV11-2; d_call: -; j_call: TRBJ2-7; cdr3_aa: CASSPLTEPYEQYF
v_call: TRBV30; d_call: -; j_call: TRBJ1-5; cdr3_aa: CAWTLREGSGQPQHF
v_call: TRBV2; d_call: -; j_call: TRBJ1-4; cdr3_aa: CAGSGTGNEKLFF
v_call: TRBV24-1; d_call: -; j_call: TRBJ2-1; cdr3_aa: CATSDTDAGTPSYNEQFF
v_call: TRBV6-2/TRBV6-3; d_call: TRBD2; j_call: TRBJ2-7; cdr3_aa: CASSYSMASGSFPYEQYF
v_call: TRBV18; d_call: TRBD1; j_call: TRBJ2-7; cdr3_aa: CASSQRDSPYEQYF
v_call: TRBV18; d_call: -; j_call: TRBJ2-4; cdr3_aa: CASSPPAKNIQYF
v_call: TRBV29-1; d_call: TRBD1; j_call: TRBJ2-1; cdr3_aa: CSVTGQRREQFF
v_call: TRBV13; d_call: -; j_call: TRBJ2-1; cdr3_aa: CASSWSSYNGQFF
v_call: TRBV20-1; d_call: -; j_call: TRBJ1-5; cdr3_aa: CSARDPAGQPQHF
v_call: TRBV19; d_call: -; j_call: TRBJ1-2; cdr3_aa: CASSVMQYGYTF
v_call: TRBV29-1; d_call: TRBD1; j_call: TRBJ2-5; cdr3_aa: CSALTGVKETQYF
v_call: TRBV29-1; d_call: -; j_call: TRBJ2-3; cdr3_aa: CSDSGNSEDTQYF
v_call: TRBV30; d_call: -; j_call: TRBJ1-5; cdr3_aa: CAWSWKGSSNQPQHF
v_call: TRBV12-3/TRBV12-4; d_call: -; j_call: TRBJ2-1; cdr3_aa: CASSTASSYNEQFF
v_call: TRBV18; d_call: -; j_call: TRBJ2-2; cdr3_aa: CASSPQGGATGELFF
v_call: TRBV3-1; d_call: -; j_call: TRBJ2-2; cdr3_aa: CASSLLTQGAGELFF
v_call: TRBV28; d_call: -; j_call: TRBJ2-7; cdr3_aa: CASSENRGTPYEQYF
v_call: TRBV9; d_call: TRBD2; j_call: TRBJ2-1; cdr3_aa: CASSLTSGRAGYNEQFF
v_call: TRBV7-2; d_call: TRBD2; j_call: TRBJ2-1; cdr3_aa: CASSLVFRLAGGMNEQFF
v_call: TRBV12-3/TRBV12-4; d_call: -; j_call: TRBJ2-1; cdr3_aa: CASSLAEGGGFF
v_call: TRBV27; d_call: -; j_call: TRBJ2-7; cdr3_aa: CASSSAADGTYEQYF
v_call: TRBV6-2/TRBV6-3; d_call: -; j_call: TRBJ2-7; cdr3_aa: CASGLIAEDLSYEQYF
v_call: TRBV20-1; d_call: TRBD2; j_call: TRBJ2-1; cdr3_aa: CSANRRERIRYNEQFF
v_call: TRBV12-3/TRBV12-4; d_call: -; j_call: TRBJ1-2; cdr3_aa: CASSLIGGLGYGYTF
v_call: TRBV11-3; d_call: TRBD1; j_call: TRBJ1-2; cdr3_aa: CASSLEGQGFYTF
v_call: TRBV18; d_call: -; j_call: TRBJ1-1; cdr3_aa: CASSPVDGEVTEAFF
v_call: TRBV28; d_call: -; j_call: TRBJ1-5; cdr3_aa: CASSLDINSNQPQHF
v_call: TRBV12-3/TRBV12-4; d_call: -; j_call: TRBJ2-2; cdr3_aa: CASIPEGHANTGELFF
v_call: TRBV24-1; d_call: -; j_call: TRBJ1-2; cdr3_aa: CATSVAHGGYTF